This T cell receptor beta chain was recorded in a study of siplizumab effects on memory and regulatory T cells. The mixed lymphocyte reaction cells underwent coculture at 37°C for approximately six days. A 1:1 mixture was made of responder PBMCs labelled with CFSE and stimulator PBMCs labelled with Violet Dye. Germline CDR1 SEHNR, CDR2 FQNEAQ (reference sequence). This CDR3 has 16 amino acids. The V and J ends lost 1 base and 1 base respectively, with 13 bases between them. Profiling relied on immunoSEQ multiplex PCR, and the TCRdb table lists in-frame clones only, not all of them. The sample includes 7,500 to 8,500 clones, about 40% of them seen just once. On this clone: Its specificity is unknown.

The rearrangement joins TRBV7-9 to TRBJ1-1; possible D gene TRBD1, 6 bases. The source material was CFSE-low (dividing) CD8+ T cells sorted from an allogeneic mixed lymphocyte reaction. This sequence originates from a human donor in good health; the cells came from an allogeneic mixed lymphocyte reaction. The DNA of the CDR3 is TGTGCCAGCAGCTTAGAGTGGGGACAAGAGAACACTGAAGCTTTCTTT. It specifies CASSLEWGQENTEAFF.